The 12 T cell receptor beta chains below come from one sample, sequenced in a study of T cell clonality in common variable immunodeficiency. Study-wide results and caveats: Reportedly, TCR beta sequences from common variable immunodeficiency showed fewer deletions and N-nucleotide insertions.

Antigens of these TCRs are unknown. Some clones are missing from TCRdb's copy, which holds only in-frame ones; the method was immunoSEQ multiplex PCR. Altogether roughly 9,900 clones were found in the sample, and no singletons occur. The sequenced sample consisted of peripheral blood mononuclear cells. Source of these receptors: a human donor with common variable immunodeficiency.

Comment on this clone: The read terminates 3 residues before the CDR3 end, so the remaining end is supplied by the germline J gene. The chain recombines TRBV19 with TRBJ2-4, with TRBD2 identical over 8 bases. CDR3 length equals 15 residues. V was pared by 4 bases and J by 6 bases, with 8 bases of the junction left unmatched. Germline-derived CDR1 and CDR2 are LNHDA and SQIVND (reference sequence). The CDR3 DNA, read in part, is TGTGCCAGTAGTAAGTTACAGCGGGAGTTAAACATT. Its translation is CASSKLQRELNI. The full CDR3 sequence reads CASSKLQRELNIQYF.

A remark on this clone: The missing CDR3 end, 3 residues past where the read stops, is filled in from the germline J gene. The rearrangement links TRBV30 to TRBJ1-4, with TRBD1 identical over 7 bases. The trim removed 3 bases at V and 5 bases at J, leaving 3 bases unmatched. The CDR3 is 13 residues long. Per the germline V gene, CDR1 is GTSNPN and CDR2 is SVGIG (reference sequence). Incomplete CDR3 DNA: TGTGCCTGGAGAAAGACAGGGAATGAAAAA. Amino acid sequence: CAWRKTGNEK. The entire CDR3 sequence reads CAWRKTGNEKLFF.

The CDR3 sequence is CASSRGTGEIGTEAFF. CDR3 DNA, as far as it was read: TGTGCCAGTAGTCGCGGGACAGGGGAGATTGGAACTGAA. The chain employs TRBV19 and TRBJ1-1, with TRBD1 matching over 10 bases. The read ends 3 residues shy of where the CDR3 ends; the end is completed using the germline J gene. The CDR3 runs 16 residues. Germline V gene data show CDR1 as LNHDA and CDR2 as SQIVND (reference sequence). V shed 5 bases, J shed 5 bases, and the junction held 11 bases outside the gene matches.

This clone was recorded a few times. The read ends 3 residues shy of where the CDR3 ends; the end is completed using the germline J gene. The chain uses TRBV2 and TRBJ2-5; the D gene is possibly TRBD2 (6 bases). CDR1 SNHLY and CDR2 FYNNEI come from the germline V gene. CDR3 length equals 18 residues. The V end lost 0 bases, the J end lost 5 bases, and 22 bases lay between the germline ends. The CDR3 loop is CASSEALRLASGLETQYF. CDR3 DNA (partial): TGTGCCAGCAGTGAAGCGCTTAGGCTAGCGTCAGGACTCGAGACC.

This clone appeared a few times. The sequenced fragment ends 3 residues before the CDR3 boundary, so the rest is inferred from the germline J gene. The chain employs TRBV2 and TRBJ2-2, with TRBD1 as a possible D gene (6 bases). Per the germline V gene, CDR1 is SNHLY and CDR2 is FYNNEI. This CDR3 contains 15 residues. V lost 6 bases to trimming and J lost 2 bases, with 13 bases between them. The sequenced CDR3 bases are TGTGCCAGCAGCGAACCGGGACACAACACCGGGGAG. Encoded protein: CASSEPGHNTGE. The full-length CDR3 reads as CASSEPGHNTGELFF.

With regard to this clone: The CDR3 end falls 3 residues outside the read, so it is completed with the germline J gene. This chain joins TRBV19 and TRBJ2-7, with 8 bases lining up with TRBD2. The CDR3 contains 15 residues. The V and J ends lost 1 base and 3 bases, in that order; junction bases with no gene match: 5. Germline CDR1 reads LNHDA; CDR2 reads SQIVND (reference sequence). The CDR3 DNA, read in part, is TGTGCCAGTAGTATAGTCGGACTAGCAGTCTACGAG. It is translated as CASSIVGLAVYE. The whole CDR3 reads CASSIVGLAVYEQYF.

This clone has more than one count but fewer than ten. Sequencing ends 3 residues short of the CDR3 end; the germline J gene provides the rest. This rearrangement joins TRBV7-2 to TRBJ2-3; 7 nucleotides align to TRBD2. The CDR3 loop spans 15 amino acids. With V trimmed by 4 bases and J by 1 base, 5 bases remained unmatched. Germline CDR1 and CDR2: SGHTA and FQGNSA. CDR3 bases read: TGTGCCAGCAGCTCGTCTAGCGGACGCACAGATACG. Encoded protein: CASSSSSGRTDT. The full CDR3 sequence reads CASSSSSGRTDTQYF.

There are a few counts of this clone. The DNA read from the CDR3 is TGTGCCAGTAGACAGGGAGGTGGGCAAGAGACC. This encodes CASRQGGGQET. The complete CDR3 reads CASRQGGGQETQYF. The chain links TRBV19 to TRBJ2-5; D possibly matches TRBD1 or TRBD2 (6 bases each). The read terminates 3 residues before the CDR3 end, so the remaining end is supplied by the germline J gene. The CDR3 runs 14 residues. The ends were cut back, 6 bases at V and 2 bases at J, with 13 bases in the middle. CDR1 and CDR2 from the germline V gene are LNHDA and SQIVND (reference sequence).

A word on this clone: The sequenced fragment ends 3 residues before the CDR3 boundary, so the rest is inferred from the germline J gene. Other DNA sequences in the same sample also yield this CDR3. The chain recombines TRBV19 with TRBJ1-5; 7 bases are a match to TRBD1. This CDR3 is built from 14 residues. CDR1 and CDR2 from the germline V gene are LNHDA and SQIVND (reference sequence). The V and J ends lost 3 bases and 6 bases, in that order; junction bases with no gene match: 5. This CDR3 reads CASSMTGRGQPQHF. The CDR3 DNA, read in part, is TGTGCCAGTAGTATGACAGGGAGAGGTCAGCCC.

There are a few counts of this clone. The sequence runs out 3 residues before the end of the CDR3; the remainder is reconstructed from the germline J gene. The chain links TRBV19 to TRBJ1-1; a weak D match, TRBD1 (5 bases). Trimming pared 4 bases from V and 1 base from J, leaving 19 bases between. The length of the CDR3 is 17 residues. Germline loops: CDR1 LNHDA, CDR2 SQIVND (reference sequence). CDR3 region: CASSTQGWGKGNTEAFF. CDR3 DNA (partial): TGTGCCAGTAGTACCCAGGGTTGGGGAAAGGGGAACACTGAA.

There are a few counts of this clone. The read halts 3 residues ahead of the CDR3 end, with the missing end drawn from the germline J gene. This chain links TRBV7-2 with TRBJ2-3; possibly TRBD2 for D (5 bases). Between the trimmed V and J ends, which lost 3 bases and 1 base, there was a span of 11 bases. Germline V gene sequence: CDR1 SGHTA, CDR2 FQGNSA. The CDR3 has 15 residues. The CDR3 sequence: CASSLAGAGTDTQYF. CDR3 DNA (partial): TGTGCCAGCAGCTTGGCGGGTGCGGGCACAGATACG.

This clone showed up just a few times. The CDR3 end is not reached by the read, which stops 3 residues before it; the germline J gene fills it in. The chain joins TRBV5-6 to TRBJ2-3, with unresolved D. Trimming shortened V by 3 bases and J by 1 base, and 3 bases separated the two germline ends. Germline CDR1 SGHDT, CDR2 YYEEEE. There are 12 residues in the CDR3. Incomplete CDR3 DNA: TGTGCCAGCAGCTCCGGCACAGATACG. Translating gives CASSSGTDT. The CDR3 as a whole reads CASSSGTDTQYF.